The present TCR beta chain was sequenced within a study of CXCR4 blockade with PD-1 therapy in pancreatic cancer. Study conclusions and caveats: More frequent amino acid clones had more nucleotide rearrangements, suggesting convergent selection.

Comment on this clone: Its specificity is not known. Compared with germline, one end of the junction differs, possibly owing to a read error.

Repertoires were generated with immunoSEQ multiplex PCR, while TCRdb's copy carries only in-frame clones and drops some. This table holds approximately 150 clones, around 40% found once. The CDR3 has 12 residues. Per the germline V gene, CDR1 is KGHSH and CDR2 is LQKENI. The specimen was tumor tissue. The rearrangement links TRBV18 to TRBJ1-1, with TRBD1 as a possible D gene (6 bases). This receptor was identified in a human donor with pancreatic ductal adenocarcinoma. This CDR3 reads CASLPPDREAFF. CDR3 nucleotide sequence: TGTGCCAGCTTACCACCGGACAGAGAAGCTTTCTTT.